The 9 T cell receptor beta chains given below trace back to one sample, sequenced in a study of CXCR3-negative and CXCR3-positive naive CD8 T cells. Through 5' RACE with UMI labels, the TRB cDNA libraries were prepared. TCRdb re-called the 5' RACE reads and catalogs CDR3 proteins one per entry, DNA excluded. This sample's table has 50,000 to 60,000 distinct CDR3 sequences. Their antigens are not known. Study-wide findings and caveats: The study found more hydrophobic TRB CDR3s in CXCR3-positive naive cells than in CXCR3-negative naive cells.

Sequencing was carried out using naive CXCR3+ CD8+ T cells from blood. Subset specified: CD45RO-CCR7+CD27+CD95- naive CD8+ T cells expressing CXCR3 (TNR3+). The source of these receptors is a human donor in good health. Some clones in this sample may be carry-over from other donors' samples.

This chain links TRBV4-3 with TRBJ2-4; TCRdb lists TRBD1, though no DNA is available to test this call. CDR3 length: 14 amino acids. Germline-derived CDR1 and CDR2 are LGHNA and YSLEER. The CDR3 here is CASSQDWGGNIQYF.

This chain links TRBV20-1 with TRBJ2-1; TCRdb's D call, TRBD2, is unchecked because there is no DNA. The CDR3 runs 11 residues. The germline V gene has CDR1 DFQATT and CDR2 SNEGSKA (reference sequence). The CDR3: CSAPRINVQFF.

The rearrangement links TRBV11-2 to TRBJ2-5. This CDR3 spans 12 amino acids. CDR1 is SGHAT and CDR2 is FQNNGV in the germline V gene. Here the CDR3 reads CASSLDEETQYF.

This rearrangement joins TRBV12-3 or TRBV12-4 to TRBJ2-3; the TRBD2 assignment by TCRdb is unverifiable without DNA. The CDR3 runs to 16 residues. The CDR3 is CASSKALFGGADTQYF.

The CDR3 spells CSVKTSGSFQETQYF. The chain employs TRBV29-1 and TRBJ2-5; the D call of TRBD2 rests on TCRdb alone, since no DNA is present to check it. CDR1 and CDR2 from the germline V gene are SQVTM and ANQGSEA. This CDR3 has 15 residues.

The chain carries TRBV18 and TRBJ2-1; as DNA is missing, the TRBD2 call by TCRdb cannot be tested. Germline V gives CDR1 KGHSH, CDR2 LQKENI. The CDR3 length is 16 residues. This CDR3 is CASSPKRGRVYNEQFF.

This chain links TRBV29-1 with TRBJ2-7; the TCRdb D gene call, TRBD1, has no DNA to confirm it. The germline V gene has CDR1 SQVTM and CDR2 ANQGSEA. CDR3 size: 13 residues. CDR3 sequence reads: CSASTGLSYEQYF.

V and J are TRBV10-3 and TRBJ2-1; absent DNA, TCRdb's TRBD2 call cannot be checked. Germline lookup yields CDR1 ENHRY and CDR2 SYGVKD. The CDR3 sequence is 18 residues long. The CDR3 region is CAISESLSGGALYNEQFF.

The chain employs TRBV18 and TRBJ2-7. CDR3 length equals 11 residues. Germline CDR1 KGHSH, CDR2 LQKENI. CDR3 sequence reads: CASSLSDEQYF.